The T cell receptor beta chain under discussion was sequenced for a study of blood T cells in healthy people across ages. Of note for this clonotype: As yet, its antigen is unknown.

Germline loops: CDR1 DFQATT, CDR2 SNEGSKA (reference sequence). The CDR3 covers 11 residues. Trimming pared 6 bases from V and 7 bases from J, leaving 10 bases between. Whole-study results and caveats: Expanded clonotype shifts may have been confounded, as the donors had an unknown CMV status. With naive T cell percentage, TCR beta diversity showed a strong correlation.

At least 7 million PBMCs were isolated per sample. Combining a sample-barcoded 5' primer with a J-beta primer mix, a second PCR ran for roughly 7 to 12 cycles. TCRdb reprocessed the 5' RACE reads via MiXCR and lists one record per CDR3 protein. The profile shows 700,000 or so distinct CDR3 sequences, around 41% of them singletons. The chain couples TRBV20-1 to TRBJ2-1, with D possibly matching TRBD2 (5 bases). Sequencing was performed on blood. The source is a man at least 80 years old in good health. CDR3 region: CSASGKNEQFF. The CDR3 nucleotides read TGCAGTGCCTCCGGGAAGAATGAGCAGTTCTTC.